The clone carrying this TCR beta chain has more than one count but fewer than ten. Its antigen is not known. Primers for the PCR totalled 60 Vbeta and 13 Jbeta. This table comes from immunoSEQ multiplex PCR, and its TCRdb copy is limited to in-frame clones, with some not included. Here the sample spans around 120,000 clones, under 90% being singletons. The V end was cut by 0 bases, the J end by 8 bases, with 16 bases between. This CDR3 is built from 16 residues. This sample stems from a study of cytomegalovirus exposure and HLA in healthy donors. General study points: When a later analysis compared HLA-associated TCR beta chains with equally common others, the HLA-associated chains turned out to be more clonally expanded and to have lower generation probabilities. A previous analysis found most TCR beta V segments productive roughly 87% or roughly 30% of the time. Versus the approximately 700-donor mean, an Asian-associated ancestry cluster reportedly showed fewer N-insertions in a later analysis. HLA alleles showed associations with some 15,000 TCR beta sequences in a later analysis, at a 0.05 false discovery rate.

Sequencing was done on a sample of PBMCs. This chain links TRBV23-1 with TRBJ2-2; TRBD1 might be the D (6 bases). TRBV23-1 carries the ORF label, with uncertain function. The clonotype was recovered from a woman aged 25 to 39 in good health and CMV-seronegative. This CDR3 reads CASSQSGRGRGGELFF. The CDR3 nucleotides read TGCGCCAGCAGTCAATCGGGCAGGGGCCGAGGTGGGGAGCTGTTTTTT.